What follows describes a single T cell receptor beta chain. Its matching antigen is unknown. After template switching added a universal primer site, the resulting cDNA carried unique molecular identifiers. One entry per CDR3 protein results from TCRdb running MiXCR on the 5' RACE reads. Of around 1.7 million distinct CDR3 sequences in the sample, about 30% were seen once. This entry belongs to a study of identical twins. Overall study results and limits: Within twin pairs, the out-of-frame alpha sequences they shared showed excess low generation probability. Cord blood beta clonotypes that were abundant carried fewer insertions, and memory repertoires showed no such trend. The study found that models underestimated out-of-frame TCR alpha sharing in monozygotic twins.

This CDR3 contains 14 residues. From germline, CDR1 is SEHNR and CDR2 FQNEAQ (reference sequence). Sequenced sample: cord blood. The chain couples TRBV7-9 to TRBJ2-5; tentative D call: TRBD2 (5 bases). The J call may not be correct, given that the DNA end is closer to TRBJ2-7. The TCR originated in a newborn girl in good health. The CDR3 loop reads CASSLEGVLDEQYF. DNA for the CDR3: TGTGCCAGCAGCTTAGAGGGAGTTCTCGACGAGCAGTACTTC.